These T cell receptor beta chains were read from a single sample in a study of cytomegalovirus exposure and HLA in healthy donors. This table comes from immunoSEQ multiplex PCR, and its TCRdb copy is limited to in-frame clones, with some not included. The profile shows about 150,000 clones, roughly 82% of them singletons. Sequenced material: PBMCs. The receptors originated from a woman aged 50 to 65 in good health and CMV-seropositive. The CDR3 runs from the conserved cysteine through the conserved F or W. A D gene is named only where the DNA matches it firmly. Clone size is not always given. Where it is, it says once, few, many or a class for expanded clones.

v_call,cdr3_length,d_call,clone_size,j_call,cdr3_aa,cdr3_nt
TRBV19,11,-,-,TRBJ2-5,CASRQGETQYF,TGTGCCAGTAGACAGGGAGAGACCCAGTACTTC
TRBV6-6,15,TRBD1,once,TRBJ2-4,CASSVDRVTKNIQYF,TGTGCCAGCAGTGTCGACAGGGTCACCAAAAACATTCAGTACTTC
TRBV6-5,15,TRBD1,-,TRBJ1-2,CASSYSGTGPYGYTF,TGTGCCAGCAGTTACTCGGGGACAGGCCCCTATGGCTACACCTTC
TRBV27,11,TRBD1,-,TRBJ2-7,CASIQGSEQYF,TGTGCCAGCATACAGGGGAGCGAGCAGTACTTC
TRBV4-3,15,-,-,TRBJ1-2,CASSQVPVSEDGYTF,TGCGCCAGCAGCCAAGTACCGGTCTCGGAGGATGGCTACACCTTC
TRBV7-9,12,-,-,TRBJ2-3,CASSLGVNTQYF,TGTGCCAGCAGCTTGGGCGTTAATACGCAGTATTTT
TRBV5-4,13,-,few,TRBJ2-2,CASSPPGTGELFF,TGTGCCAGCAGTCCGCCGGGGACCGGGGAGCTGTTTTTT
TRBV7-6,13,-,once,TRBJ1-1,CASSPGAGTEAFF,TGTGCCAGCAGCCCGGGTGCCGGCACTGAAGCTTTCTTT
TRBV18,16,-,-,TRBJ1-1,CASSPGNLAKDTEAFF,TGTGCCAGCTCACCAGGAAATCTAGCGAAGGACACTGAAGCTTTCTTT
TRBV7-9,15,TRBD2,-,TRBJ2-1,CASSSQRGGYNEQFF,TGTGCCAGCAGCTCACAGCGGGGGGGCTACAATGAGCAGTTCTTC
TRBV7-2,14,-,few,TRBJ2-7,CASSLTQGKGEQYF,TGTGCCAGCAGTCTGACACAGGGCAAAGGCGAGCAGTACTTC
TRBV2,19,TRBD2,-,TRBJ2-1,CASSSTGTSGGSSYNEQFF,TGTGCCAGCAGTTCTACCGGGACTAGCGGGGGGAGCTCCTACAATGAGCAGTTCTTC
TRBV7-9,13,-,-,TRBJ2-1,CASGDFSYNEQFF,TGTGCCAGCGGGGACTTCTCCTACAATGAGCAGTTCTTC
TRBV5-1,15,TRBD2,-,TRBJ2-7,CASSQLERGGYEQYF,TGCGCCAGCAGCCAATTAGAACGGGGGGGGTACGAGCAGTACTTC
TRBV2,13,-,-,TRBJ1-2,CASTYASEDGYTF,TGTGCCAGCACCTATGCCTCGGAGGATGGCTACACCTTC